Listed below are T cell receptor beta chains from one sample, sequenced in a study of cytomegalovirus exposure and HLA in healthy donors. Using immunoSEQ multiplex PCR, the repertoire was profiled, and TCRdb retains in-frame clones only, with some absent. Here the sample spans 80,000 to 100,000 clones, 75% to 85% being singletons. The material sequenced was PBMCs. These receptors originate from a male donor in good health and CMV-seropositive. The CDR3 runs from the conserved cysteine through the conserved F or W. Each record gives: CDR3 protein, CDR3 DNA, D gene, V gene, clone size, CDR3 length, J gene. The D gene is left open where the match is weak. Size values are once, few and many counts, or a class for expanded clones, and some rows have none.

CDR3: CASSFGLAGAGEQFF
DNA: TGTGCCAGCAGCTTCGGACTAGCGGGGGCGGGGGAGCAGTTCTTC
D: TRBD2
V: TRBV7-2
size: NA
length: 15
J: TRBJ2-1

CDR3: CAWSVGRTGGYNSPLHF
DNA: TGTGCCTGGAGTGTAGGACGGACAGGGGGATATAATTCACCCCTCCACTTT
D: TRBD1
V: TRBV30
size: NA
length: 17
J: TRBJ1-6

CDR3: CAGRTGEEKLFF
DNA: TGTGCCGGGAGGACAGGGGAAGAAAAACTGTTTTTT
D: TRBD1
V: TRBV7-8
size: NA
length: 12
J: TRBJ1-4

CDR3: CASSDGQLQYF
DNA: TGTGCCAGCAGTGATGGGCAGCTTCAGTACTTC
D: NA
V: TRBV2
size: NA
length: 11
J: TRBJ2-7

CDR3: CASKVAGGYYGYTF
DNA: TGTGCCAGCAAGGTAGCAGGGGGCTACTATGGCTACACCTTC
D: TRBD1
V: TRBV5-6
size: NA
length: 14
J: TRBJ1-2

CDR3: CASSSRGGSGNTVYF
DNA: TGTGCCAGCAGCTCCCGGGGGGGGTCTGGAAACACCGTATATTTT
D: NA
V: TRBV7-2
size: NA
length: 15
J: TRBJ1-3

CDR3: CASSLEGAISTDTQYF
DNA: TGTGCCAGCAGCTTAGAGGGGGCAATTAGCACAGATACGCAGTATTTT
D: TRBD1
V: TRBV7-6
size: NA
length: 16
J: TRBJ2-3

CDR3: CASSLSSYEQYF
DNA: TGTGCCAGCAGCTTGTCCAGCTACGAGCAGTACTTC
D: NA
V: TRBV5-6
size: NA
length: 12
J: TRBJ2-7

CDR3: CASSYTLTGEEQYF
DNA: TGTGCCAGCAGTTACACACTGACAGGGGAAGAGCAGTACTTC
D: TRBD1
V: TRBV6-5
size: NA
length: 14
J: TRBJ2-7

CDR3: CASSLGSGRGSYNEQFF
DNA: TGTGCCAGCAGCTTAGGGTCGGGACGGGGGTCCTACAATGAGCAGTTCTTC
D: NA
V: TRBV7-2
size: NA
length: 17
J: TRBJ2-1

CDR3: CAAVPGRTDHMNTEAFF
DNA: TGCGCAGCCGTACCCGGGCGGACAGACCACATGAACACTGAAGCTTTCTTT
D: NA
V: TRBV23-1
size: NA
length: 17
J: TRBJ1-1

CDR3: CSVAVGLAAYEQYF
DNA: TGCAGCGTGGCCGTGGGACTAGCGGCCTACGAGCAGTACTTC
D: TRBD2
V: TRBV29-1
size: NA
length: 14
J: TRBJ2-7

CDR3: CASSSTTDHYEQYF
DNA: TGCGCCAGCAGCTCTACGACAGACCACTACGAGCAGTACTTC
D: NA
V: TRBV5-1
size: few
length: 14
J: TRBJ2-7

CDR3: CASSLVGEGQPQHF
DNA: TGCGCCAGCAGCTTGGTAGGCGAGGGCCAGCCCCAGCATTTT
D: NA
V: TRBV5-1
size: NA
length: 14
J: TRBJ1-5